A selection of T cell receptor beta chains follows, all from one sample in a study of T cell repertoires in cytomegalovirus infection. TCRdb analysed the reads with MiXCR anew, one entry per CDR3 protein. The table lists around 490,000 distinct CDR3 sequences, less than 30% of them singletons. Sample: PBMCs. The receptor source for this set is a human donor in good health (CMV status not recorded). Some clones in this sample may be carry-over from other donors' samples. CDR3s include the opening cysteine and the closing phenylalanine or tryptophan. Each record gives: J gene, V gene, D gene, clone size, CDR3 protein, CDR3 DNA. A D gene is named only where the DNA matches it firmly. The size entry is marked missing in some rows and otherwise reads once, few, many or a size class.

J: TRBJ2-2; V: TRBV24-1; D: TRBD2; size: -; CDR3: CATGKRGSTGELFF; DNA: TGTGCCACCGGGAAGCGGGGGAGCACCGGGGAGCTGTTTTTT
J: TRBJ2-3; V: TRBV29-1; D: TRBD2; size: -; CDR3: CSAREGGTDTQYF; DNA: TGCAGCGCGCGGGAGGGGGGGACAGATACGCAGTATTTT
J: TRBJ1-5; V: TRBV24-1; D: TRBD1; size: -; CDR3: CATSDPDRAGQPQHF; DNA: TGTGCCACCAGTGACCCGGACAGGGCTGGGCAGCCCCAGCATTTT
J: TRBJ2-3; V: TRBV27; D: -; size: -; CDR3: CASRNRPHTDTQYF; DNA: TGTGCCAGCAGAAACAGACCCCACACAGATACGCAGTATTTT
J: TRBJ2-7; V: TRBV15; D: -; size: many; CDR3: CATSRGDSASSYEQYF; DNA: TGTGCCACCAGCAGAGGCGATAGCGCGAGCTCCTACGAGCAGTACTTC
J: TRBJ2-6; V: TRBV7-6; D: -; size: few; CDR3: CASSPTAFSGANVLTF; DNA: TGTGCCAGCAGCCCAACAGCGTTCTCTGGGGCCAACGTCCTGACTTTC
J: TRBJ2-5; V: TRBV6-2/TRBV6-3; D: -; size: few; CDR3: CASRRTGEETQYF; DNA: TGTGCCAGCAGGCGAACTGGAGAAGAGACCCAGTACTTC
J: TRBJ1-5; V: TRBV4-3; D: -; size: few; CDR3: CASSPESGRHQPQHF; DNA: TGCGCCAGCAGCCCTGAGTCAGGGCGCCATCAGCCCCAGCATTTT
J: TRBJ1-5; V: TRBV7-2; D: -; size: many; CDR3: CASSFRGERNQPQHF; DNA: TGTGCCAGCTCCTTCCGGGGGGAGCGCAATCAGCCCCAGCATTTT
J: TRBJ1-4; V: TRBV27; D: -; size: -; CDR3: CASSGLGVQGYEKLFF; DNA: TGTGCCAGCTCGGGTCTGGGGGTCCAGGGTTATGAAAAACTGTTTTTT
J: TRBJ1-6; V: TRBV6-5; D: -; size: -; CDR3: CASSYFRTATSPLHF; DNA: TGTGCCAGCAGTTACTTTAGGACAGCGACTTCACCCCTCCACTTT
J: TRBJ1-2; V: TRBV19; D: -; size: few; CDR3: CASSITPMGGMSGGYTF; DNA: TGTGCCAGTAGTATAACGCCCATGGGAGGTATGTCAGGAGGCTACACCTTC
J: TRBJ1-1; V: TRBV27; D: TRBD1; size: many; CDR3: CASSTTGADTEAFF; DNA: TGTGCCAGCAGTACGACAGGGGCCGACACTGAAGCTTTCTTT
J: TRBJ2-7; V: TRBV9; D: -; size: -; CDR3: CASSALGTSYEQYF; DNA: TGTGCCAGCAGCGCCCTAGGGACTTCCTACGAGCAGTACTTC
J: TRBJ1-5; V: TRBV7-2; D: -; size: many; CDR3: CASQQTAGARPQHF; DNA: TGTGCCAGTCAACAGACGGCGGGGGCCCGGCCCCAGCATTTT
J: TRBJ2-7; V: TRBV7-8; D: TRBD1; size: many; CDR3: CASSLRDRDYEQYF; DNA: TGTGCCAGCAGCTTACGGGACAGGGATTACGAGCAGTACTTC
J: TRBJ2-5; V: TRBV11-2; D: -; size: -; CDR3: CASSLIMETQYF; DNA: TGTGCCAGCAGCTTAATCATGGAGACCCAGTACTTC